This T cell receptor beta chain was recovered during a study of blood T cell repertoires in COVID-19. Study as a whole: From T cells, B-cell-depleted T cells, or PBMCs came the material, which was cDNA or gDNA.

The participants were between roughly 18 and 89 years old and came from under 25 US areas. Resolution of symptoms, clearance, or two negative PCRs was present in recovered Cohort 3 donors. Per the original methods: Reference gene primer amplification gave nucleated cell count estimates. Some clones are missing from TCRdb's copy, which holds only in-frame ones; the method was immunoSEQ multiplex PCR. The DNA gave D and trimming, while V, J and clone size come from that table. The sample holds 130,000 to 150,000 clones, approximately 80% seen once. Germline-derived CDR1 and CDR2 are SGHDT and YYEEEE. The CDR3 is made up of 13 amino acids. Trimming shortened V by 4 bases and J by 4 bases, and 11 bases separated the two germline ends.

This receptor was taken from a man in his forties or fifties who had recovered from COVID-19. Sequenced material: PBMCs or T cells enriched from blood (not recorded which). V is TRBV5-6 and J is TRBJ1-2; D unclear. CDR3 sequence reads: CASSTSGGYGYTF. CDR3 coding DNA: TGTGCCAGCAGCACATCAGGAGGCTATGGCTACACCTTC.